Only a few counts were recorded for the clone carrying this T cell receptor beta chain. Its antigen is undetermined. The V end lost 2 bases, the J end lost 5 bases, and 18 bases lay between the germline ends. The CDR3 has 16 amino acids. In germline, CDR1 is SGHTA, CDR2 FQGNSA. This record comes from a study of beta chain features in type 1 diabetes. General study results and limits: Among all four CD4+ subsets, Type 1 diabetes patients had TCRB CDR3s that were moderately but significantly shorter.

Of the isolated RNA, all was reverse transcribed, and so the sequenced material was expressed TCRB transcripts. This table comes from immunoSEQ multiplex PCR, and its TCRdb copy is limited to in-frame clones, with some not included. Counted here are 120,000 or so clones, roughly 17% occurring once; the ten biggest clones make up 2% to 3%. This TCR was sampled from a man aged 18 to 35 with type 1 diabetes. J is TRBJ2-5 and V is TRBV7-2; D is uncertain. Source material: central memory CD4+ T cells from blood. The DNA of the CDR3 is TGTGCCAGCAGCTTACGCCAGGCTGGCCGCCAGGAGACCCAGTACTTC. This sequence encodes CASSLRQAGRQETQYF. The full variable domain, in which reference TRBV7-2 and TRBJ2-5 provide the parts outside the CDR3, is GAGVSQSPSNKVTEKGKDVELRCDPISGHTALYWYRQSLGQGLEFLIYFQGNSAPDKSGLPSDRFSAERTGGSVSTLTIQRTQQEDSAVYLCASSLRQAGRQETQYFGPGTRLLVL.